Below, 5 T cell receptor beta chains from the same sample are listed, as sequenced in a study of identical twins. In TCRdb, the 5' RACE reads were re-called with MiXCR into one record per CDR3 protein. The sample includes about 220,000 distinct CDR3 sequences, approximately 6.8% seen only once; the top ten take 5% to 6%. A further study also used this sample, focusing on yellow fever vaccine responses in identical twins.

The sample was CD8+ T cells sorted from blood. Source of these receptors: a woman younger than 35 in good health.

The CDR3: CASSLSGDIQPQHF. The CDR3 bases are TGTGCCAGCAGCTTGTCGGGGGACATTCAGCCCCAGCATTTT. The chain has TRBV5-5 and TRBJ1-5, with D possibly matching TRBD1 (6 bases). The germline gives CDR1 SGHKS, CDR2 YYEKEE (reference sequence). The CDR3 has 14 amino acids. V was cut by 1 base and J by 6 bases, with 11 bases left in between.

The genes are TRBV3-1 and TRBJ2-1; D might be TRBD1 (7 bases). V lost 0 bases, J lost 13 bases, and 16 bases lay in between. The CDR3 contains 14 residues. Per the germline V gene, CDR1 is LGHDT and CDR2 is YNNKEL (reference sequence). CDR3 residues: CASSQENYRGGQFF. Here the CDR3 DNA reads TGTGCCAGCAGCCAAGAAAACTACAGGGGAGGACAGTTCTTC.

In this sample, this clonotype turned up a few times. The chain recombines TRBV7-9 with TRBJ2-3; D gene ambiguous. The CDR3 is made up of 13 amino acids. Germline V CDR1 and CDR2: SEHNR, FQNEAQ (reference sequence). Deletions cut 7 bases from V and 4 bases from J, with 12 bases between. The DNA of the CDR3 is TGTGCCAGCACCTCCAGCACGGCAGATACGCAGTATTTT. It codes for CASTSSTADTQYF.

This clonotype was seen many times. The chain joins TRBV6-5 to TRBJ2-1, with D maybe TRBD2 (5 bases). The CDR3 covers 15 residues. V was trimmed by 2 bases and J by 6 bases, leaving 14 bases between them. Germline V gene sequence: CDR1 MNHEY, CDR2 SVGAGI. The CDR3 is CASSYLGISFNEQFF. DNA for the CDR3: TGTGCCAGCAGTTACCTCGGGATCTCGTTCAATGAGCAGTTCTTC.

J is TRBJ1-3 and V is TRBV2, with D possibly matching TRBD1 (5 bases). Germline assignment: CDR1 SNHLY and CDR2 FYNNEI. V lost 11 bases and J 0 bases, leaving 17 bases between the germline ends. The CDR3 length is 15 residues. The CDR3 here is CARLGGTISGNTIYF. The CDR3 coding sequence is TGTGCCCGCCTAGGAGGGACTATCTCTGGAAACACCATATATTTT.